This TCR beta chain was identified in a study of T cell repertoires in cytomegalovirus infection. Notes on the study in general: CMV-specific TCR beta clonotypes restricted by HLA-C dominated the ex vivo response.

TCRdb used MiXCR to reprocess the reads, holding one entry per CDR3 protein. This table has about 450,000 distinct CDR3 sequences, about 33% appearing once. Germline V gene data show CDR1 as SGHTA and CDR2 as FQGNSA. The CDR3 spans 13 residues. The germline V and J ends were trimmed by 4 bases and 6 bases, with 12 bases remaining between them. In its sample, this clonotype was seen many times. Its specificity is unknown. This clonotype was sampled from a human donor in good health (CMV status not recorded). Some clones in this sample may be carry-over from other donors' samples. The J gene is TRBJ1-2, the V gene TRBV7-2; D not resolved. Sequenced input: PBMCs. The CDR3 bases are TGTGCCAGCAGCTCCGACGGCTTCAATGGCTACACCTTC. Protein product: CASSSDGFNGYTF.